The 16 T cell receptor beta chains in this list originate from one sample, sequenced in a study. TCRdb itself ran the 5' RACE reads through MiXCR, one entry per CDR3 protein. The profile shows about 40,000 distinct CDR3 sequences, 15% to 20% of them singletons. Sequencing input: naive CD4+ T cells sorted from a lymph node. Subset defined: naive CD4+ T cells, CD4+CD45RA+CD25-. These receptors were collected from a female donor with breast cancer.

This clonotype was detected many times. In DNA form, the CDR3 reads TGTGCAAGTCGCTTAGCGCCTAGCGGGCTTACCGGGGAGCTGTTTTTT. It specifies CASRLAPSGLTGELFF. The J gene is TRBJ2-2, the V gene TRBV12-2. TRBV12-2 is a pseudogene segment. The CDR3 has 16 amino acids.

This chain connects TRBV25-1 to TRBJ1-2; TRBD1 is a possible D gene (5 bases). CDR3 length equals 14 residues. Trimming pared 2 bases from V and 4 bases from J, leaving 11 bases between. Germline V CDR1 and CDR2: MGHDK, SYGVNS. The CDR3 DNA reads TGTGCCAGCAGTGAACAAACAGGCACCTATGGCTACACCTTC. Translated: CASSEQTGTYGYTF.

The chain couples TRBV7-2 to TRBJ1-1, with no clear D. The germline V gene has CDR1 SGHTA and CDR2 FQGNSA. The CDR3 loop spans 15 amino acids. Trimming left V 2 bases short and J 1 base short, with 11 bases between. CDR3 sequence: CASSLQPAGNTEAFF. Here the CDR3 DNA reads TGTGCCAGCAGCTTACAACCGGCGGGGAACACTGAAGCTTTCTTT.

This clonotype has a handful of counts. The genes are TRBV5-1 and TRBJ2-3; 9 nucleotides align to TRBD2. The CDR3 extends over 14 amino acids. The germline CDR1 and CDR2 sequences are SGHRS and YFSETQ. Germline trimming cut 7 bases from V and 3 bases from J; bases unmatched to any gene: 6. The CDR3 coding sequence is TGCGCCAGCTTTAGCGGGAGTGGAACAGATACGCAGTATTTT. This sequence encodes CASFSGSGTDTQYF. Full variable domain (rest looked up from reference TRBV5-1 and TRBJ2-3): KAGVTQTPRYLIKTRGQQVTLSCSPISGHRSVSWYQQTPGQGLQFLFEYFSETQRNKGNFPGRFSGRQFSNSRSEMNVSTLELGDSALYLCASFSGSGTDTQYFGPGTRLTVL.

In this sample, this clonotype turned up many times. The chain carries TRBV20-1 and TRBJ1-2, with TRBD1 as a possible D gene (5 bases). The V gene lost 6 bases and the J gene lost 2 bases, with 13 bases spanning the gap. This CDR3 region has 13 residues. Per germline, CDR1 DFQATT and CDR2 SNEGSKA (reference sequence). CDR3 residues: CSAEGEGNYGYTF. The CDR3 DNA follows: TGCAGTGCCGAAGGGGAGGGAAACTATGGCTACACCTTC.

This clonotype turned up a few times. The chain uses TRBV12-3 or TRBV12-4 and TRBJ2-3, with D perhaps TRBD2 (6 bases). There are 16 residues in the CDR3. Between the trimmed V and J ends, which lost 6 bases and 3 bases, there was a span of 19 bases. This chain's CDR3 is CASSHTSTGGTDTQYF. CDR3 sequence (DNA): TGTGCCAGCAGCCACACATCGACCGGGGGTACAGATACGCAGTATTTT.

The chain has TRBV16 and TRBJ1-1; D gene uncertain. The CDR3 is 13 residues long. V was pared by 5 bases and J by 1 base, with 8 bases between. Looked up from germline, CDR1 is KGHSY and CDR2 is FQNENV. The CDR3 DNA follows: TGTGCCAGCAGCGGCGGTAGGAACACTGAAGCTTTCTTT. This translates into CASSGGRNTEAFF.

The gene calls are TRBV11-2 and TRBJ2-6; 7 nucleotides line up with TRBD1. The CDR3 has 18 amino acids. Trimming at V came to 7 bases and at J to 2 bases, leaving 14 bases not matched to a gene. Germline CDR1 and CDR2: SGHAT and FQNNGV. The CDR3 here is CASTRPRDRLPGANVLTF. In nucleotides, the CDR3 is TGTGCCAGCACCAGACCCCGGGACAGACTTCCTGGGGCCAACGTCCTGACTTTC. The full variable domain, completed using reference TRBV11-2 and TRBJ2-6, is EAGVAQSPRYKIIEKRQSVAFWCNPISGHATLYWYQQILGQGPKLLIQFQNNGVVDDSQLPKDRFSAERLKGVDSTLKIQPAKLEDSAVYLCASTRPRDRLPGANVLTFGAGSRLTVL.

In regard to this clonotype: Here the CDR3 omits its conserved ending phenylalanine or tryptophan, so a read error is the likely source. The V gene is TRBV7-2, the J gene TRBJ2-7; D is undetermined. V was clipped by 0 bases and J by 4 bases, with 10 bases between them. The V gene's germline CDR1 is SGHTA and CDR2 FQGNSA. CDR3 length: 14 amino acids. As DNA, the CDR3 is TGTGCCAGCAGCTTAGCGAGCAGCATATACGAGCAGTACTCC. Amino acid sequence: CASSLASSIYEQYS.

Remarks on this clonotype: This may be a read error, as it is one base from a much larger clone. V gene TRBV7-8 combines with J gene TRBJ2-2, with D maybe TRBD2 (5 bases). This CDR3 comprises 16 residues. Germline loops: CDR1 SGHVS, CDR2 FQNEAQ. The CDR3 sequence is CASSLTRVGNTGELLF. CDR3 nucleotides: TGTGCCAGCAGCTTGACGCGGGTTGGGAACACCGGGGAGCTGCTTTTT.

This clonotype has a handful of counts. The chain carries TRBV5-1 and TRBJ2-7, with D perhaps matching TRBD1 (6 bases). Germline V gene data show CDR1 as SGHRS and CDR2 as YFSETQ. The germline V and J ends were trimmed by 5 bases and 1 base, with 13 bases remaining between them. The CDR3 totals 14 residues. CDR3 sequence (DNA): TGCGCCAGCAGGTACACGGACAGTTCCTACGAGCAGTACTTC. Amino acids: CASRYTDSSYEQYF.

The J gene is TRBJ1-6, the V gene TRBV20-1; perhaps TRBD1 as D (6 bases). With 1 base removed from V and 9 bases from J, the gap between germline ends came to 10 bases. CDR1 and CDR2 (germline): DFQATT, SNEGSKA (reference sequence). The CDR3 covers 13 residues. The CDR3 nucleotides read TGCAGTGCTAGAGCTACAGGGTTTTCACCCCTCCACTTT. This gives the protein CSARATGFSPLHF.

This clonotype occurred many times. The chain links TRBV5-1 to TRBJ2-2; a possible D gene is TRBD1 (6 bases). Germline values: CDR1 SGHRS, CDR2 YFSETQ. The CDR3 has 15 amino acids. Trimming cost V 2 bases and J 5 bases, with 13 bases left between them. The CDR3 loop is CASSFRGQATGELFF. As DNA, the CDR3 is TGCGCCAGCAGCTTCAGGGGACAAGCAACCGGGGAGCTGTTTTTT.

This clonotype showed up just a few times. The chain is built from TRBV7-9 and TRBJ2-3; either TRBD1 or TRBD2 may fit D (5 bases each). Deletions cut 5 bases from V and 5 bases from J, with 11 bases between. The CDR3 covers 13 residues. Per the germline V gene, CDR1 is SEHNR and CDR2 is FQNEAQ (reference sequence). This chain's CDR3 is CASSHLGRDTQYF. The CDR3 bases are TGTGCCAGCAGCCACCTGGGACGAGATACGCAGTATTTT.

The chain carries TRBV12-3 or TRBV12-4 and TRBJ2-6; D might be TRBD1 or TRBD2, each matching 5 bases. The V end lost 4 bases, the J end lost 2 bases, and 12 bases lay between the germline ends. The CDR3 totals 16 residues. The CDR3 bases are TGTGCCAGCAGTTCTTTGAGGGGCGCTGGGGCCAACGTCCTGACTTTC. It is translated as CASSSLRGAGANVLTF.

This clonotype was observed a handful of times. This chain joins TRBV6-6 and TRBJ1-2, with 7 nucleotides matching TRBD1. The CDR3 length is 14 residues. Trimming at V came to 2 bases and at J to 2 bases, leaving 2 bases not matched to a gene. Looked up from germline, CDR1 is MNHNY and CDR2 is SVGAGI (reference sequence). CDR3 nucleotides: TGTGCCAGCAGTTACCAACAGGGGAACTATGGCTACACCTTC. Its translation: CASSYQQGNYGYTF.